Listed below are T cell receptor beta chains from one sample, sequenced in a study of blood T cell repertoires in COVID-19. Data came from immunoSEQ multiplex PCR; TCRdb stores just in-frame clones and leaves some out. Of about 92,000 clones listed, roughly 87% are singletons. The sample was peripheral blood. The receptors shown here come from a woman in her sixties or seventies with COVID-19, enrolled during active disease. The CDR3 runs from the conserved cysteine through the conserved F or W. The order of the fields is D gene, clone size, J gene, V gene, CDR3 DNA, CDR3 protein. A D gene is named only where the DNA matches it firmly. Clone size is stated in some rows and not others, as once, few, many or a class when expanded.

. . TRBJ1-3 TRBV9 TGTGCCAGCAGCCCCGCGACAAACTCTGGAAACACCATATATTTT CASSPATNSGNTIYF
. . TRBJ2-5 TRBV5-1 TGCGCCAGCAGCTTGGCTGGCGGCCAAGAGACCCAGTACTTC CASSLAGGQETQYF
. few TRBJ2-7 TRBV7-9 TGTGCCAGCAGCCCCGCTCTCAGGGGCTACGAGCAGTACTTC CASSPALRGYEQYF
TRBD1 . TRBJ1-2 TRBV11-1 TGTGCCAGCAGCTTACAGGGGGAGATTAACTATGGCTACACCTTC CASSLQGEINYGYTF
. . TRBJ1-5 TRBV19 TGTGCCAGTAGTATAGAAGGGACTCCCCAGCATTTT CASSIEGTPQHF
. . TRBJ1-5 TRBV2 TGTGCCAGCAGTGAAATTGAGTCAGGGAGGCAGCCCCAGCATTTT CASSEIESGRQPQHF
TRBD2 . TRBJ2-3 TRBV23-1 TGCGCCAGCAGTCAAGCAACTAGCGGGGTCACAGATACGCAGTATTTT CASSQATSGVTDTQYF
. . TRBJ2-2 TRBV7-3 TGTGCCAGCAGCTCCGGGTCGAACACCGGGGAGCTGTTTTTT CASSSGSNTGELFF
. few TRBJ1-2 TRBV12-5 TGTGCTAGTGCCCGGGGGTCGGGGGATAATGGCTACACCTTC CASARGSGDNGYTF
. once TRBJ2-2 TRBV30 TGTGCCTGGGGGGGGTACAGGACGAACACCGGGGAGCTGTTTTTT CAWGGYRTNTGELFF
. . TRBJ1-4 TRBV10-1 TGCGCCAGCAGTGAGAGGTGGACAGAGCCAACTAATGAAAAACTGTTTTTT CASSERWTEPTNEKLFF
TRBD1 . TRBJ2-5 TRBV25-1 TGTGCCAGCAGTGGCCAGGACAGGGGGCGGTCAGAGACCCAGTACTTC CASSGQDRGRSETQYF
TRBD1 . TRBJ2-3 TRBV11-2 TGTGCCAGCACCGAGGGGGCGGGTACGAGCACAGATACGCAGTATTTT CASTEGAGTSTDTQYF
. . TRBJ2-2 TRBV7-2 TGTGCCAGCAGCTTGTACCAGGGCGCCGGGGAGCTGTTTTTT CASSLYQGAGELFF
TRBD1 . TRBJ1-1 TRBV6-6 TGTGCCAGCAGCCCGACAGGGGGCGGTGGGAACACTGAAGCTTTCTTT CASSPTGGGGNTEAFF
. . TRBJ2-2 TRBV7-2 TGTGCCAGCAGCCTAAGGGGAAACACCGGGGAGCTGTTTTTT CASSLRGNTGELFF
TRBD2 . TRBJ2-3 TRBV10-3 TGTGCCATGTCTAGCGGGGCGGCAGATACGCAGTATTTT CAMSSGAADTQYF
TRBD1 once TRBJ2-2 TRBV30 TGTGCCTGGACCTCGGGTCAGGGGGTCACCGGGGAGCTGTTTTTT CAWTSGQGVTGELFF
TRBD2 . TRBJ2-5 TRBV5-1 TGCGCCAGCACAAGAGCGGGACTAGCGGGGGGGCCGATTGGTTTAGAGACCCAGTACTTC CASTRAGLAGGPIGLETQYF
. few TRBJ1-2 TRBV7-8 TGTGCCAGCAGCTTTCGTCTGGCAGGGGCAATCTATGGCTACACCTTC CASSFRLAGAIYGYTF
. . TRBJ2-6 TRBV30 TGTGCCTGGAGTGTCCATTCTGGGGCCAACGTCCTGACTTTC CAWSVHSGANVLTF
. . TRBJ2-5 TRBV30 TGTGCCTGGAACCCACCATCGGGGACCCAGTACTTC CAWNPPSGTQYF
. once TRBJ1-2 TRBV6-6 TGTGCCAGCAGCCTCAGGGGTTTAGACTATGGCTACACCTTC CASSLRGLDYGYTF
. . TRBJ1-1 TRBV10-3 TGTGCCATCAGTGAGTTCTCCGCCCGGAGAACTGAAGCTTTCTTT CAISEFSARRTEAFF
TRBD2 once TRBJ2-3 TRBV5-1 TGCGCCAGCAGCTTCCTAGCGGGGGGCACAGATACGCAGTATTTT CASSFLAGGTDTQYF
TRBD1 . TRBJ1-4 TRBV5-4 TGTGCCAGCAGCCTACAGGGGGCTGGGGAAAAACTGTTTTTT CASSLQGAGEKLFF
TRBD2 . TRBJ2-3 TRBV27 TGTGCCAGCAGAACCACCGGGGGGGCACCAGATACGCAGTATTTT CASRTTGGAPDTQYF
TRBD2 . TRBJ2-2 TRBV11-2 TGTGCCAGCAGCTTCCCTACGGCGGGGGTACGCACCGGGGAGCTGTTTTTT CASSFPTAGVRTGELFF
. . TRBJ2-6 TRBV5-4 TGTGCCAGCAGCTTGGCATTTCAGGGTACTGGGGCCAACGTCCTGACTTTC CASSLAFQGTGANVLTF
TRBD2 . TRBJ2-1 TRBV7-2 TGTGCCAGCAGCTTAACCGGGACTAGCACCCCCAATGAGCAGTTCTTC CASSLTGTSTPNEQFF
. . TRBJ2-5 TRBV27 TGTGCCAGCAGTTCCTCTGAAGAGACCCAGTACTTC CASSSSEETQYF
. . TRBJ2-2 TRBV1 TGCACCAGCAGCCAAGAGGTACCTAGCGGGGGGCACACCGGGGAGCTGTTTTTT CTSSQEVPSGGHTGELFF
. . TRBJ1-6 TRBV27 TGTGCCAGCAGCGCAGGGTATAATTCACCCCTCCACTTT CASSAGYNSPLHF
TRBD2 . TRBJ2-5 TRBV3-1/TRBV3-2 TGTGCCAGCAGCCAAGTTCCGGGGGGGTCGGAGACCCAGTACTTC CASSQVPGGSETQYF
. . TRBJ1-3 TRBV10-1 TGCGCCAGCAGTGCCGGCTCTGGAAACACCATATATTTT CASSAGSGNTIYF
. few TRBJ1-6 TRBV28 TGTGCCAGCAGCCCGAGGGTTTTGCTCCTGAGCTCCTATAATTCACCCCTCCACTTT CASSPRVLLLSSYNSPLHF
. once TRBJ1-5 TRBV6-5 TGTGCCAGCAGTTTCACAGGAGATAGCAATCAGCCCCAGCATTTT CASSFTGDSNQPQHF
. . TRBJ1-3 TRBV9 TGTGCCAGCAGCGATAGGGGATACTCGGGAAACACCATATATTTT CASSDRGYSGNTIYF
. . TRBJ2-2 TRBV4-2 TGTGCCAGCTCGGATGGGAGTCGGGAGCTGTTTTTT CASSDGSRELFF
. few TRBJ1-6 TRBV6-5 TGTGCCAGCAGTTACCGTCAGGGGTCTTCACCCCTCCACTTT CASSYRQGSSPLHF
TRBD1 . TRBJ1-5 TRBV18 TGTGCCAGCTCACCCGGACAGGGGGGCCCTCAGCCCCAGCATTTT CASSPGQGGPQPQHF
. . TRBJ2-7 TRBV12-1 TGTGCCAGCAGGGCACGGGGGGTGGCCTACGAGCAGTACTTC CASRARGVAYEQYF
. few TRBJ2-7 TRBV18 TGTGCCAGCTCACCACCGTCGGGGACCTACGAGCAGTACTTC CASSPPSGTYEQYF
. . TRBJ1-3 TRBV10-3 TGTGCCATCAGTGACATTTCCAGGGACTCTGGAAACACCATATATTTT CAISDISRDSGNTIYF
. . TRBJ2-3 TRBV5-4 TGTGCCAGCAGCTTGTGGGAGGAAGATACGCAGTATTTT CASSLWEEDTQYF